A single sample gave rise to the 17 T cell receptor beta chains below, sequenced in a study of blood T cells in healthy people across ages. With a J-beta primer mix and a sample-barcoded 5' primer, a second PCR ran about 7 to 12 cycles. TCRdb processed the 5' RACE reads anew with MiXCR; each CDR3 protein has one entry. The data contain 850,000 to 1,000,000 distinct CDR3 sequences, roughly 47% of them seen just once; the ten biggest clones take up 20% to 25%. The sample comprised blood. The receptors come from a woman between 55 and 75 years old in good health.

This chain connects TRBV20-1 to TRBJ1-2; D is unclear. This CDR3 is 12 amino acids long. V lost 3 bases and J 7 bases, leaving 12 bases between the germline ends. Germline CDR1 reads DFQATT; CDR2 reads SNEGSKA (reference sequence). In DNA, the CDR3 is TGCAGTGCTAGCATTAGGGCTTTTGGCTACACCTTC. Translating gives CSASIRAFGYTF.

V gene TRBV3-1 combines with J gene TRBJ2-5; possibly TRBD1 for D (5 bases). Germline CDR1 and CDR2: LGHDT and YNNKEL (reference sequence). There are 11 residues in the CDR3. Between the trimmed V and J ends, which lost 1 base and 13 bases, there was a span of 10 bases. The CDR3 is CASSQGRQLYF. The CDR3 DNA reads TGTGCCAGCAGCCAAGGTCGACAGTTGTACTTC.

The CDR3 region is CASSQDNRLKNIQYF. The CDR3 DNA sequence: TGCGCCAGCAGCCAAGATAACCGCCTCAAAAACATTCAGTACTTC. V gene TRBV4-3 combines with J gene TRBJ2-4; no reliable D call. The germline V gene encodes CDR1 LGHNA and CDR2 YSLEER. This CDR3 has 15 amino acids. Trimming cost V 0 bases and J 3 bases, with 9 bases left between them.

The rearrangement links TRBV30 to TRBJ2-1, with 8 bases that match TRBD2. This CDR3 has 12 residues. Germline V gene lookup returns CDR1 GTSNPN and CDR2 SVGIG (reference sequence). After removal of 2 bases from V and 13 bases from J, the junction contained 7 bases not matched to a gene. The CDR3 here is CAWSKAGVSQFF. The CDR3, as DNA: TGTGCCTGGAGTAAAGCGGGAGTTTCCCAGTTCTTC.

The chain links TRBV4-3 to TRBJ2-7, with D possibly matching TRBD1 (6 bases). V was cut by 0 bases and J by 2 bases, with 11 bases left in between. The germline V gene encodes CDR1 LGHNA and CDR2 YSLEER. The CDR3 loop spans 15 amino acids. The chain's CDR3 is CASSQDRTVAYEQYF. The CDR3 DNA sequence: TGCGCCAGCAGCCAAGATAGGACAGTGGCCTACGAGCAGTACTTC.

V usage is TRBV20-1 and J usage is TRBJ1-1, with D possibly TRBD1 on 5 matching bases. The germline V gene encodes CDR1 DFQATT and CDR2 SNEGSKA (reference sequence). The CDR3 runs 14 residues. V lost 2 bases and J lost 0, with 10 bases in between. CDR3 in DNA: TGCAGTGCTAGACCTGGGGGGGTGAACACTGAAGCTTTCTTT. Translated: CSARPGGVNTEAFF.

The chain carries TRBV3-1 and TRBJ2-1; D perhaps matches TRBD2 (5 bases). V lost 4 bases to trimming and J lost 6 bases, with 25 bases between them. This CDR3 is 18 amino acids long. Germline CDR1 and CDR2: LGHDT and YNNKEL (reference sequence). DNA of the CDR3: TGTGCCAGCAGCCTACAACGGTCCGGGGTCCCTGGGGTCAATGAGCAGTTCTTC. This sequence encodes CASSLQRSGVPGVNEQFF.

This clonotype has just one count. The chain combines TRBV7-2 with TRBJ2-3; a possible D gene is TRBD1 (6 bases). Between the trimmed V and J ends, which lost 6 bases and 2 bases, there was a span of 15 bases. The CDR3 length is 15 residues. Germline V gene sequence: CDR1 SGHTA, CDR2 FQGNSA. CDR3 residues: CASSYQGRITDTQYF. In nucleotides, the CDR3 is TGTGCCAGCAGTTATCAGGGGCGGATCACAGATACGCAGTATTTT.

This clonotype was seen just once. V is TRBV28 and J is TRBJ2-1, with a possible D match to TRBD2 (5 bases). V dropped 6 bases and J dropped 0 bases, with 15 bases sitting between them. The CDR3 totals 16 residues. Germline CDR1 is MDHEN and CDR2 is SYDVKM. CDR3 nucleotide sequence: TGTGCCAGCAGGGGCGGAGGCACTAGCTCCTACAATGAGCAGTTCTTC. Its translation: CASRGGGTSSYNEQFF.

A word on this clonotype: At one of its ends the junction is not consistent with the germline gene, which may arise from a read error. The CDR3: CASSLALHTGISGANVLTF. DNA for the CDR3: TGCGCCAGCAGTTTGGCCTTACATACAGGGATCTCTGGGGCCAACGTCCTGACTTTC. The chain combines TRBV5-1 with TRBJ2-6; TRBD1 is a possible D gene (6 bases). The germline V gene encodes CDR1 SGHRS and CDR2 YFSETQ. This CDR3 has 19 amino acids.

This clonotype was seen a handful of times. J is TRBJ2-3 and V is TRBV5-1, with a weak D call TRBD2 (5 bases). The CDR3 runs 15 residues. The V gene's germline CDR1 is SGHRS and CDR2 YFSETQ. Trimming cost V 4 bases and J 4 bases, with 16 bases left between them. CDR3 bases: TGCGCCAGCAGCCCGGTAGCGATGGAAGCAGATACGCAGTATTTT. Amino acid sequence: CASSPVAMEADTQYF.

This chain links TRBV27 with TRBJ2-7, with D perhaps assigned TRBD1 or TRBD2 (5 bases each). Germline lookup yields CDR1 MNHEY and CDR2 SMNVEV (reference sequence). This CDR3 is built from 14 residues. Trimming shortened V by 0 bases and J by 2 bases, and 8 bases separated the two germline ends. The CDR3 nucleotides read TGTGCCAGCAGTTTATCGAGGGGACCCTACGAGCAGTACTTC. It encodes CASSLSRGPYEQYF.

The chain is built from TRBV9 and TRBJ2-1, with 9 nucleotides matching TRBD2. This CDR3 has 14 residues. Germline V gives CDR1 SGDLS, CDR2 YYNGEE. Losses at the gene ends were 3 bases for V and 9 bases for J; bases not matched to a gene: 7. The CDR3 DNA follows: TGTGCCAGCAGCGCCCCGGGACTAGCACGTGAGCAGTTCTTC. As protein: CASSAPGLAREQFF.

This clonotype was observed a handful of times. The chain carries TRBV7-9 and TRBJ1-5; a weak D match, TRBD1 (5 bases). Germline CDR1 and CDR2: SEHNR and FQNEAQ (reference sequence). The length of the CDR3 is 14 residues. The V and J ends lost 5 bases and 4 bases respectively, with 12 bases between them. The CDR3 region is CASSRDGFNQPQHF. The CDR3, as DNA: TGTGCCAGCAGCCGGGACGGTTTTAATCAGCCCCAGCATTTT.

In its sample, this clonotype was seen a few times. The CDR3 DNA reads TGTGCCAGCAGTTTCCAGGGATATGGCTACACCTTC. Translating gives CASSFQGYGYTF. This rearrangement joins TRBV28 to TRBJ1-2; a weak D match, TRBD1 (5 bases). The CDR3 has 12 amino acids. The V gene lost 3 bases and the J gene lost 5 bases, with 7 bases spanning the gap. The germline V gene encodes CDR1 MDHEN and CDR2 SYDVKM.

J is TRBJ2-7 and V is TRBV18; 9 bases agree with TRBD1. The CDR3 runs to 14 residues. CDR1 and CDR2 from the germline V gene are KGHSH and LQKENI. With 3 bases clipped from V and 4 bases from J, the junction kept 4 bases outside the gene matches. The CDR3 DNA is TGTGCCAGCTCACCGGACAGGGGAAAGTACGAGCAGTACTTC. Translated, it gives CASSPDRGKYEQYF. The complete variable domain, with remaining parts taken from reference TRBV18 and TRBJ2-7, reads NAGVMQNPRHLVRRRGQEARLRCSPMKGHSHVYWYRQLPEEGLKFMVYLQKENIIDESGMPKERFSAEFPKEGPSILRIQQVVRGDSAAYFCASSPDRGKYEQYFGPGTRLTVT.

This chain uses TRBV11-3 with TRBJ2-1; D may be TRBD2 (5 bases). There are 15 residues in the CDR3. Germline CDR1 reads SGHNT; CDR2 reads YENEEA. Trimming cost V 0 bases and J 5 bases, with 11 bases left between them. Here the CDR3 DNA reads TGTGCCAGCAGCTTAGATCTAGCTTCGGACAATGAGCAGTTCTTC. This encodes CASSLDLASDNEQFF.